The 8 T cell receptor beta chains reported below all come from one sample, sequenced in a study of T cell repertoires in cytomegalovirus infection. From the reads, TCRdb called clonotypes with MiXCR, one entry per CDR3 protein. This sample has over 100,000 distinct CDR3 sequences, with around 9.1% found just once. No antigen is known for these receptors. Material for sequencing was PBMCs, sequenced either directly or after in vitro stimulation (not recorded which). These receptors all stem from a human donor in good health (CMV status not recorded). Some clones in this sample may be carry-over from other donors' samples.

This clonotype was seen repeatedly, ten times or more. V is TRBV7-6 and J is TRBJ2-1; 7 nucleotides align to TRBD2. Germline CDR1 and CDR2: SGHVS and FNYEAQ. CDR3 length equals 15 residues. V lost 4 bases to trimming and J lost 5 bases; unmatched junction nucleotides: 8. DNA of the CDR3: TGTGCCAGCAGCTCCTTACGCGGGAGCCACAATGAGCAGTTCTTC. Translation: CASSSLRGSHNEQFF.

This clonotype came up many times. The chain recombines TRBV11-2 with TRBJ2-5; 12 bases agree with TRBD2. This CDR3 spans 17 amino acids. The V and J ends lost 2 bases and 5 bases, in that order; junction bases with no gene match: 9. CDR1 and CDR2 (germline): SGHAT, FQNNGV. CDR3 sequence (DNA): TGTGCCAGCAGCTTATCGCCTTTCGGGACTAGCGGGGAGACCCAGTACTTC. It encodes CASSLSPFGTSGETQYF.

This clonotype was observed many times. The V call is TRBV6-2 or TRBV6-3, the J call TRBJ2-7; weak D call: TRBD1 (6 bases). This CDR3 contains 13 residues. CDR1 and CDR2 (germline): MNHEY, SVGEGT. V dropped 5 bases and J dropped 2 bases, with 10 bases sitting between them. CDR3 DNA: TGTGCCAGCAGTCGGACAGCCCCCTACGAGCAGTACTTC. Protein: CASSRTAPYEQYF.

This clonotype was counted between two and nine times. CDR3 sequence: CATSDLSGGQFEQFF. The CDR3 DNA sequence: TGTGCCACCAGTGATTTGTCGGGGGGCCAGTTTGAGCAGTTCTTC. The chain links TRBV24-1 to TRBJ2-1; D is possibly TRBD2 (7 bases). V was clipped by 0 bases and J by 9 bases, with 14 bases between them. CDR3 length: 15 residues. The germline CDR1 and CDR2 sequences are KGHDR and SFDVKD.

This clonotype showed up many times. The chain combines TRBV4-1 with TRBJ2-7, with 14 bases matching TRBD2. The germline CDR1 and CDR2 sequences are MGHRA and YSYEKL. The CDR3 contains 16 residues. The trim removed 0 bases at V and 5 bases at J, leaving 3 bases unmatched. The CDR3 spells CASSQDGTSGSHEQYF. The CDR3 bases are TGCGCCAGCAGCCAAGACGGGACTAGCGGGAGCCACGAGCAGTACTTC.

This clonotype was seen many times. The CDR3 loop reads CASSAIRSGSNEQYV. The CDR3 nucleotides are TGTGCCAGCAGCGCTATCCGATCGGGGAGCAACGAGCAGTACGTC. This chain joins TRBV6-1 and TRBJ2-7, with D tentatively TRBD2 (5 bases). The ends were cut back, 6 bases at V and 5 bases at J, with 20 bases in the middle. From germline, CDR1 is MNHNS and CDR2 SASEGT. The CDR3 has 15 amino acids.

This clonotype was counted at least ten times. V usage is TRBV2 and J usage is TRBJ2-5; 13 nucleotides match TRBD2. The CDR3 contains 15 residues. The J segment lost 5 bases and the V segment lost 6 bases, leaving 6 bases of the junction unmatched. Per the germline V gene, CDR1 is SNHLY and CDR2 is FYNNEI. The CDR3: CASSGLAGVRETQYF. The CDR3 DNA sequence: TGTGCCAGCAGCGGACTAGCGGGAGTAAGGGAGACCCAGTACTTC.

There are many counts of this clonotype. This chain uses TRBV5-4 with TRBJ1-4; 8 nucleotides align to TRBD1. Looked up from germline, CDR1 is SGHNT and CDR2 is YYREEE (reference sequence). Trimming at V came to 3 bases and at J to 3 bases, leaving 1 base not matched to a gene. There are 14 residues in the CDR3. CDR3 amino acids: CASSWGQANEKLFF. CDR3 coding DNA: TGTGCCAGCAGCTGGGGACAGGCTAATGAAAAACTGTTTTTT.